These 10 T cell receptor beta chains share one sample of origin, sequenced in a study of persistence of HIV-infected CD4 T cells (dated by TCRdb to about 2020). The antigens these receptors bind are not known. The treatment or condition label here, explained by the study, means: suppressive antiretroviral therapy. Cells were stimulated with lysates of CMV-infected fibroblasts at roughly 10 ug/mL. CD4+ T cells that responded were sorted based on upregulation of both CD40 ligand and CD69. The immunoSEQ hsTCRB assay version 4, run in survey mode, was used to sequence TCRbeta repertoires from genomic DNA. TCRdb's version of the immuneACCESS table is confined to in-frame rearrangements and falls short of the full clone set. An unresolved V gene accounts for under half of the shortfall where checked; the remainder is of unknown origin. The sample includes 15,000 to 20,000 clones, with roughly 61% observed a single time. About 8% of the sample is held by the ten biggest clonotypes.

This specimen was CD4+ T cells sorted from PBMCs after roughly 20-hour stimulation, taken from a patient who received antiretroviral therapy. What the cell subset or site label conveys for this sample: CD40L+CD69+ CD4 T cells responding to CMV lysate. Receptor source: an adult woman with HIV who was CMV-seropositive.

The CDR3 coding sequence is TGTGCCAGCAGCTTATCAGGATTCACAGATACGCAGTATTTT. It encodes CASSLSGFTDTQYF. The chain couples TRBV7-3 to TRBJ2-3; no clear D. CDR3 length: 14 amino acids. V dropped 2 bases and J dropped 2 bases, with 8 bases sitting between them. CDR1 SGHTA and CDR2 FQGTGA come from the germline V gene.

In the case of this clone: One junction end disagrees with the germline gene, perhaps due to a read error. The chain uses TRBV7-7 and TRBJ1-1; no reliable D call. CDR3 length: 13 residues. Germline assignment: CDR1 SSHAT and CDR2 FNYEAQ (reference sequence). In DNA form, the CDR3 reads TGTGCTAGCAGCTTAAGTCCTACCGAAAGAGCTTTCTTT. The encoded protein is CASSLSPTERAFF.

In its sample, this clone was seen once. The chain is built from TRBV5-5 and TRBJ2-3; TRBD1 matches at 8 bases. Trimming removed 6 bases from V and 6 bases from J; junction bases left unmatched: 9. Germline lookup yields CDR1 SGHKS and CDR2 YYEKEE (reference sequence). The CDR3 loop spans 14 amino acids. CDR3 nucleotides: TGTGCCAGCACCCGGACAGGGAGTTCCGATACGCAGTATTTT. Its protein is CASTRTGSSDTQYF.

The chain combines TRBV10-2 with TRBJ1-1, with 8 bases that match TRBD1. V shed 0 bases, J shed 8 bases, and the junction held 2 bases outside the gene matches. There are 13 residues in the CDR3. Germline CDR1 is WSHSY and CDR2 is SAAADI. CDR3 in amino acids: CASSESRDREAFF. The CDR3 DNA follows: TGCGCCAGCAGTGAGTCCCGGGACAGGGAAGCTTTCTTT.

This chain connects TRBV30 to TRBJ2-2; D is unresolved. This CDR3 is built from 13 residues. V shed 3 bases and J shed 4 bases, with 9 bases lying between them. Germline V gene data show CDR1 as GTSNPN and CDR2 as SVGIG (reference sequence). The CDR3 bases are TGTGCCTGGAGAGAATATTTCACCGGGGAGCTGTTTTTT. Amino acid sequence: CAWREYFTGELFF.

The chain combines TRBV15 with TRBJ1-2, with TRBD1 as a possible D gene (5 bases). Germline CDR1 and CDR2: LNHNV and YYDKDF (reference sequence). The CDR3 spans 15 residues. Trimming stripped 1 base from V and 0 bases from J, with 9 bases between. The CDR3 region has the DNA TGTGCCACCAGCAGAGGGGGGGGAGCTAACTATGGCTACACCTTC. Translated: CATSRGGGANYGYTF. The variable domain in full, with the rest retrieved from reference TRBV15 and TRBJ1-2, is DAMVIQNPRYQVTQFGKPVTLSCSQTLNHNVMYWYQQKSSQAPKLLFHYYDKDFNNEADTPDNFQSRRPNTSFCFLDIRSPGLGDTAMYLCATSRGGGANYGYTFGSGTRLTVV.

This chain connects TRBV6-5 to TRBJ2-2, with 9 bases fitting TRBD1. Per the germline V gene, CDR1 is MNHEY and CDR2 is SVGAGI. The length of the CDR3 is 15 residues. Trimming at V came to 7 bases and at J to 4 bases, leaving 7 bases not matched to a gene. CDR3 amino acids: CASIPGQGGTGELFF. The CDR3 DNA is TGTGCCAGCATTCCGGGACAGGGTGGCACCGGGGAGCTGTTTTTT.

This clone turned up a few times. This chain links TRBV7-9 with TRBJ1-6; the match to TRBD1 covers 10 bases. Germline CDR1 SEHNR, CDR2 FQNEAQ (reference sequence). Trimming cost V 2 bases and J 8 bases; bases outside gene matches: 3. The CDR3 runs 15 residues. The CDR3 region has the DNA TGTGCCAGCAGCTTACAAGGGACAGGGGATTCACCCCTCCACTTT. Its translation is CASSLQGTGDSPLHF.

V is TRBV5-6 and J is TRBJ1-4; D is possibly TRBD1 (5 bases). This CDR3 contains 14 residues. Per germline, CDR1 SGHDT and CDR2 YYEEEE. V was trimmed by 6 bases and J by 8 bases, leaving 17 bases between them. The CDR3 region has the DNA TGTGCCAGCACTCGAGGCGCGGGGGAGGAAAAACTGTTTTTT. Amino acid sequence: CASTRGAGEEKLFF.

CDR3 residues: CASRPLGSNIQYF. The CDR3 DNA reads TGTGCCAGCAGACCGCTGGGGAGTAACATTCAGTACTTC. The chain is built from TRBV12-3 or TRBV12-4 and TRBJ2-4; possible D gene TRBD2, 5 bases. CDR3 length equals 13 residues. V was pared by 6 bases and J by 7 bases, with 13 bases between.